The 20 T cell receptor beta chains below come from one sample, sequenced in a study of cytomegalovirus exposure and HLA in healthy donors. TCRdb's table, derived via immunoSEQ multiplex PCR, lists solely in-frame clones and lacks some. This sample has a few hundred thousand clones; about nine tenths occur once, and the top ten carry around 0.84%. The specimen sequenced was PBMCs. The receptor set was obtained from a woman between 18 and 29 years old in good health and CMV-seronegative.

J is TRBJ2-3 and V is TRBV30; perhaps TRBD1 as D (6 bases). The V end was cut by 6 bases, the J end by 3 bases, with 22 bases between. This CDR3 region has 16 residues. The germline V gene has CDR1 GTSNPN and CDR2 SVGIG (reference sequence). The CDR3 bases are TGTGCCTGTTCTTCAGAGGGGGACATATGGACAGATACGCAGTATTTT. It translates to CACSSEGDIWTDTQYF.

This rearrangement joins TRBV19 to TRBJ1-5; 7 positions match TRBD1. The CDR3 sequence is 14 residues long. Germline CDR1 and CDR2: LNHDA and SQIVND (reference sequence). The junction had 6 bases not matched to a gene; V was cut back by 9 bases and J by 1 base. The CDR3 sequence: CASSTGMSNQPQHF. The CDR3 DNA follows: TGTGCCAGCTCGACAGGGATGAGCAATCAGCCCCAGCATTTT.

The V gene is TRBV5-4, the J gene TRBJ2-7; 13 bases are a match to TRBD2. Looked up from germline, CDR1 is SGHNT and CDR2 is YYREEE (reference sequence). V gave up 4 bases and J gave up 0 bases; unmatched junction bases: 4. The CDR3 runs to 16 residues. The CDR3: CASSPGLAGTSYEQYF. In DNA, the CDR3 is TGTGCCAGCAGCCCGGGACTAGCGGGGACCTCCTACGAGCAGTACTTC.

This chain uses TRBV2 with TRBJ2-6; TRBD2 aligns across 11 bases. Germline CDR1 SNHLY, CDR2 FYNNEI. Unmatched junction bases numbered 5, after V lost 5 bases and J lost 2 bases. The CDR3 totals 17 residues. CDR3 amino acids: CASSRSGRAAGANVLTF. CDR3 sequence (DNA): TGTGCCAGCAGTCGTAGCGGGAGGGCCGCTGGGGCCAACGTCCTGACTTTC.

The chain recombines TRBV9 with TRBJ2-5, with 7 bases matching TRBD2. CDR1 is SGDLS, CDR2 YYNGEE, per germline. The V segment lost 0 bases and the J segment 3 bases; nucleotides outside the gene matches: 2. This CDR3 is 14 amino acids long. The CDR3: CASSVGLAEETQYF. CDR3 nucleotide sequence: TGTGCCAGCAGCGTAGGCCTAGCGGAAGAGACCCAGTACTTC.

This clone was detected a few times. The chain uses TRBV27 and TRBJ1-2; 7 bases are shared with TRBD1. This CDR3 is 14 amino acids long. The V segment lost 5 bases and the J segment 7 bases; nucleotides outside the gene matches: 10. Germline CDR1 and CDR2: MNHEY and SMNVEV (reference sequence). The CDR3, as DNA: TGTGCCAGCAGTACAGGGGTCAGAAGCGTTGGCTACACCTTC. Amino acid sequence: CASSTGVRSVGYTF.

The gene calls are TRBV5-1 and TRBJ2-3; 10 bases line up with TRBD1. Germline V gene sequence: CDR1 SGHRS, CDR2 YFSETQ. CDR3 size: 15 residues. The V and J ends lost 4 bases and 4 bases, in that order; junction bases with no gene match: 6. CDR3: CASSTGQGLADTQYF. DNA for the CDR3: TGCGCCAGCAGCACGGGACAGGGGTTGGCAGATACGCAGTATTTT.

The chain uses TRBV4-3 and TRBJ2-7; 9 bases map to TRBD1. CDR3 size: 14 residues. Germline assignment: CDR1 LGHNA and CDR2 YSLEER. V shed 5 bases and J 2 bases; nucleotides not matched to a gene: 4. The CDR3 reads CASSRDRAAYEQYF. As DNA, the CDR3 is TGCGCCAGCAGCAGGGACAGGGCTGCCTACGAGCAGTACTTC.

This chain links TRBV11-2 with TRBJ2-2, with 8 bases fitting TRBD2. The CDR3 extends over 16 amino acids. Trimming cost V 5 bases and J 4 bases; bases outside gene matches: 9. Germline V gene lookup returns CDR1 SGHAT and CDR2 FQNNGV. The CDR3 region is CASSPLAGLSTGELFF. As DNA, the CDR3 is TGTGCCAGCAGCCCGTTAGCGGGACTGAGCACCGGGGAGCTGTTTTTT.

This CDR3 reads CASTRGLAGTTGELFF. For the CDR3, the DNA is TGTGCCAGCACAAGGGGACTAGCGGGGACCACCGGGGAGCTGTTTTTT. V and J are TRBV2 and TRBJ2-2, with 13 nucleotides matching TRBD2. The CDR3 runs to 16 residues. Germline CDR1 is SNHLY and CDR2 is FYNNEI. Losses at the gene ends were 7 bases for V and 4 bases for J; bases not matched to a gene: 6.

This chain uses TRBV6-6 with TRBJ2-7, with 8 bases lining up with TRBD1. V gave up 10 bases and J gave up 3 bases; unmatched junction bases: 5. Germline loops: CDR1 MNHNY, CDR2 SVGAGI (reference sequence). This CDR3 spans 12 amino acids. The CDR3 region is CATLQGDYEQYF. In DNA form, the CDR3 reads TGTGCCACCTTACAGGGGGACTACGAGCAGTACTTC.

The V call is TRBV2, the J call TRBJ2-3, with 7 bases identical to TRBD1. The CDR3 contains 14 residues. From germline, CDR1 is SNHLY and CDR2 FYNNEI. The V and J ends lost 4 bases and 0 bases, in that order; junction bases with no gene match: 1. CDR3 in amino acids: CASSGDSSTDTQYF. The CDR3 DNA reads as TGTGCCAGCAGTGGGGACAGCAGCACAGATACGCAGTATTTT. Variable domain in full (rest from reference TRBV2 and TRBJ2-3): EPEVTQTPSHQVTQMGQEVILRCVPISNHLYFYWYRQILGQKVEFLVSFYNNEISEKSEIFDDQFSVERPDGSNFTLKIRSTKLEDSAMYFCASSGDSSTDTQYFGPGTRLTVL.

This clone was seen just once. This chain joins TRBV18 and TRBJ2-2, with 14 bases that match TRBD2. V gave up 3 bases and J gave up 4 bases; unmatched junction bases: 1. The germline CDR1 and CDR2 sequences are KGHSH and LQKENI. The CDR3 length is 16 residues. Written as DNA, the CDR3 is TGTGCCAGCTCACCCGGGACTAGCGGGAGCACCGGGGAGCTGTTTTTT. Its protein is CASSPGTSGSTGELFF. The full variable domain, with the rest looked up from reference TRBV18 and TRBJ2-2, is NAGVMQNPRHLVRRRGQEARLRCSPMKGHSHVYWYRQLPEEGLKFMVYLQKENIIDESGMPKERFSAEFPKEGPSILRIQQVVRGDSAAYFCASSPGTSGSTGELFFGEGSRLTVL.

This sequence joins TRBV29-1 and TRBJ1-5; 9 bases are a match to TRBD1. V lost 3 bases, J lost 7 bases, and 7 bases stayed unmatched. CDR3 length equals 14 residues. Per germline, CDR1 SQVTM and CDR2 ANQGSEA. The CDR3 reads CSVEDRGPGQPQHF. CDR3 bases: TGCAGCGTTGAGGACAGGGGACCAGGGCAGCCCCAGCATTTT.

This clone occurred once. The rearrangement links TRBV15 to TRBJ2-7; 7 bases match TRBD1. Per germline, CDR1 LNHNV and CDR2 YYDKDF (reference sequence). V lost 1 base, J lost 4 bases, and 22 bases stayed unmatched. CDR3 length equals 20 residues. CDR3 nucleotides: TGTGCCACCAGCAGAGCCCGACAGGGACGGTGGATTCCCGGGACGTACGAGCAGTACTTC. The encoded protein is CATSRARQGRWIPGTYEQYF.

This clone was counted once. The V call is TRBV15, the J call TRBJ2-7; 9 nucleotides match TRBD2. The CDR3 is made up of 17 amino acids. J lost 3 bases, V lost 0 bases, and 9 bases had no gene match. From germline, CDR1 is LNHNV and CDR2 YYDKDF (reference sequence). CDR3 DNA: TGTGCCACCAGCAGAGATACCATGACTAGCGGTTACTACGAGCAGTACTTC. Translating it yields CATSRDTMTSGYYEQYF.

The chain links TRBV2 to TRBJ2-1; D is uncertain. There are 11 residues in the CDR3. V gave up 8 bases and J gave up 5 bases, with 7 bases separating them. The germline CDR1 and CDR2 sequences are SNHLY and FYNNEI. The CDR3 sequence is CASGLHNEQFF. CDR3 in DNA: TGTGCCAGCGGGCTCCACAATGAGCAGTTCTTC. Full variable domain (rest looked up from reference TRBV2 and TRBJ2-1): EPEVTQTPSHQVTQMGQEVILRCVPISNHLYFYWYRQILGQKVEFLVSFYNNEISEKSEIFDDQFSVERPDGSNFTLKIRSTKLEDSAMYFCASGLHNEQFFGPGTRLTVL.

This chain links TRBV7-2 with TRBJ2-7; the D gene is possibly TRBD1 (6 bases). The CDR3 totals 14 residues. The V gene lost 5 bases and the J gene lost 9 bases, with 20 bases spanning the gap. Per germline, CDR1 SGHTA and CDR2 FQGNSA. CDR3 sequence (DNA): TGTGCCAGCAGCGCAAACGACAGGACCCAGGGGCAGTACTTC. Translated: CASSANDRTQGQYF.

This sequence joins TRBV18 and TRBJ1-1, with D perhaps TRBD1 (6 bases). This CDR3 has 16 amino acids. CDR1 is KGHSH and CDR2 is LQKENI in the germline V gene. V was clipped by 2 bases and J by 0 bases, with 13 bases between them. The CDR3 DNA is TGTGCCAGCTCACCATTCGGGGACACCATGAACACTGAAGCTTTCTTT. Translated: CASSPFGDTMNTEAFF.

This clone was detected a few times. CDR3 nucleotides: TGTGCCAGTAGCAGCGGGACAAGGATCACCGGGGAGCTGTTTTTT. As protein: CASSSGTRITGELFF. This chain uses TRBV19 with TRBJ2-2, with D possibly being TRBD2 (7 bases). Per germline, CDR1 LNHDA and CDR2 SQIVND (reference sequence). V was pared by 6 bases and J by 4 bases, with 15 bases between. The CDR3 spans 15 residues.